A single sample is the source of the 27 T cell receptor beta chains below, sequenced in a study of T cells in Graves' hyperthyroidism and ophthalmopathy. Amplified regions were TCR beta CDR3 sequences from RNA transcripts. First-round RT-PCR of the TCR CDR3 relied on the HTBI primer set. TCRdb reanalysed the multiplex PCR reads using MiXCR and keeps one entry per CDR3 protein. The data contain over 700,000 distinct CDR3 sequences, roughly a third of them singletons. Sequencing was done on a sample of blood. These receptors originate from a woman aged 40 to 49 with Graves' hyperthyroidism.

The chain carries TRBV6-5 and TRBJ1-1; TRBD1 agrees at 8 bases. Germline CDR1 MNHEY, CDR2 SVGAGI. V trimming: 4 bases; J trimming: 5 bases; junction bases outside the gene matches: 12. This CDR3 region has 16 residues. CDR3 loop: CASSSPGGAPWTEAFF. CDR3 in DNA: TGTGCCAGCAGTTCCCCAGGGGGCGCCCCGTGGACTGAAGCTTTCTTT.

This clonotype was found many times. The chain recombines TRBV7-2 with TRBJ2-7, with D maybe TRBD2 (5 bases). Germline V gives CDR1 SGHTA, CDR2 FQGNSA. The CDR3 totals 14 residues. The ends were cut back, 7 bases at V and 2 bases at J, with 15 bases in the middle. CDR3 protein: CASTPDGNTYEQYF. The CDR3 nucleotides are TGTGCCAGCACCCCCGACGGGAACACCTACGAGCAGTACTTC. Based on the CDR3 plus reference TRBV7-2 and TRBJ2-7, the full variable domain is GAGVSQSPSNKVTEKGKDVELRCDPISGHTALYWYRQSLGQGLEFLIYFQGNSAPDKSGLPSDRFSAERTGGSVSTLTIQRTQQEDSAVYLCASTPDGNTYEQYFGPGTRLTVT.

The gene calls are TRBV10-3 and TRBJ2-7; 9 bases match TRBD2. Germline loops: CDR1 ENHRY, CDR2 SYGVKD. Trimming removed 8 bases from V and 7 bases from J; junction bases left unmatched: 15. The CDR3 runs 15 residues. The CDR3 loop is CAIRGGAFVSEEQYF. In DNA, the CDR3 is TGTGCCATCCGCGGGGGGGCTTTCGTATCGGAAGAGCAGTACTTC.

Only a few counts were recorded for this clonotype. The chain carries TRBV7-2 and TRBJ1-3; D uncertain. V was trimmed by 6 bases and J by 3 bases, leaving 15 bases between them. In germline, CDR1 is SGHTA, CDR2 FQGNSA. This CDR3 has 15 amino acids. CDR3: CASSPNLGFGNTIYF. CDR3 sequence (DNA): TGTGCCAGCAGTCCAAACCTTGGTTTTGGAAACACCATATATTTT.

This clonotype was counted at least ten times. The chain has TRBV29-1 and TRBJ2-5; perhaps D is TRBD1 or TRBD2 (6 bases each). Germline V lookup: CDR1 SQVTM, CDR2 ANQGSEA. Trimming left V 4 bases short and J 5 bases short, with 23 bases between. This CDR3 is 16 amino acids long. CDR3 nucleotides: TGCAGCGTTGTTTCGGAGAGAGGGGGGCGCGTGGAGACCCAGTACTTC. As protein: CSVVSERGGRVETQYF.

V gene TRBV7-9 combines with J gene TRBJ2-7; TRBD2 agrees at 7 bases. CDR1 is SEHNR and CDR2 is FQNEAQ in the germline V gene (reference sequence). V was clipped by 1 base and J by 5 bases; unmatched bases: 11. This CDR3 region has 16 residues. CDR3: CASSLGERGGPDEQYF. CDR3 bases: TGTGCCAGCAGCTTAGGGGAGCGGGGCGGCCCTGACGAGCAGTACTTC.

CDR3 bases: TGTGCCAGCAGCCTCCGGACGGTGGGCTACGAGCAGTACTTC. Residues: CASSLRTVGYEQYF. The chain couples TRBV7-9 to TRBJ2-7; D remains ambiguous. The CDR3 spans 14 residues. V was cut by 5 bases and J by 3 bases, with 14 bases left in between. Looked up from germline, CDR1 is SEHNR and CDR2 is FQNEAQ (reference sequence). Using reference TRBV7-9 and TRBJ2-7 for the parts outside the CDR3, the full variable domain is DTGVSQNPRHKITKRGQNVTFRCDPISEHNRLYWYRQTLGQGPEFLTYFQNEAQLEKSRLLSDRFSAERPKGSFSTLEIQRTEQGDSAMYLCASSLRTVGYEQYFGPGTRLTVT.

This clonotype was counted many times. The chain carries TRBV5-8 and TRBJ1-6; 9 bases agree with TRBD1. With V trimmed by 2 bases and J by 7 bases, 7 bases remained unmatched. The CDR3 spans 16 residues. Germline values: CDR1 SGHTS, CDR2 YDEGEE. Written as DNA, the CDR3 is TGTGCCAGCAGCTTTACCGCCGGGACAGGGAATTCACCCCTCCACTTT. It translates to CASSFTAGTGNSPLHF.

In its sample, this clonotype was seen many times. CDR3 region: CASSTSGVYEQYF. CDR3 nucleotides: TGTGCCAGCAGCACTAGCGGGGTGTACGAGCAGTACTTC. This chain links TRBV7-2 with TRBJ2-7; TRBD2 aligns across 10 bases. Germline V gives CDR1 SGHTA, CDR2 FQGNSA. The junction had 2 bases not matched to a gene; V was cut back by 5 bases and J by 4 bases. The CDR3 length is 13 residues. Complete variable domain (other parts from reference TRBV7-2 and TRBJ2-7): GAGVSQSPSNKVTEKGKDVELRCDPISGHTALYWYRQSLGQGLEFLIYFQGNSAPDKSGLPSDRFSAERTGGSVSTLTIQRTQQEDSAVYLCASSTSGVYEQYFGPGTRLTVT.

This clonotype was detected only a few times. CDR3 in DNA: TGTGCCAGTCATCAGGAATACGAGCAGTACTTC. Amino acid sequence: CASHQEYEQYF. The chain is built from TRBV6-5 and TRBJ2-7; no firm D call. Germline loops: CDR1 MNHEY, CDR2 SVGAGI. Trimming took off 9 bases at V and 4 bases at J, with 10 bases between the two ends. CDR3 length: 11 amino acids.

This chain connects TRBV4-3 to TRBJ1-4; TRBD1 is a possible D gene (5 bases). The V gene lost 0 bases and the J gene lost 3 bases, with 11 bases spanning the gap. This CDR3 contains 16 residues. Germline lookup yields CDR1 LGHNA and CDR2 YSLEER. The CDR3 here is CASSQEWGTPNEKLFF. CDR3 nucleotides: TGCGCCAGCAGCCAAGAGTGGGGGACGCCTAATGAAAAACTGTTTTTT.

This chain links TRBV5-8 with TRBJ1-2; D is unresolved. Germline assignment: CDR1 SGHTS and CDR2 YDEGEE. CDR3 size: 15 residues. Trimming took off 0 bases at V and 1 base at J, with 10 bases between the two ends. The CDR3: CASSLANSFNYGYTF. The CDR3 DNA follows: TGTGCCAGCAGCTTGGCAAATAGCTTTAACTATGGCTACACCTTC.

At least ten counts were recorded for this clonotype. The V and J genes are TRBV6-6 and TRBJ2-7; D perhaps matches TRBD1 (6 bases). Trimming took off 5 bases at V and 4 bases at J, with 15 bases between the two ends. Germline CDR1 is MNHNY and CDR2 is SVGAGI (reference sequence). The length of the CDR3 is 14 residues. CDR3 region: CASSPQGGFYEQYF. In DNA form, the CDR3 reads TGTGCCAGCAGTCCGCAAGGGGGATTTTACGAGCAGTACTTC.

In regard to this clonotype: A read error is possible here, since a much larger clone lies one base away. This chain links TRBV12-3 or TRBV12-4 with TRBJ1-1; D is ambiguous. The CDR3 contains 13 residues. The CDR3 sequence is CAISNPGNTEAFF. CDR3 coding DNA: TGTGCCATCAGTAACCCAGGGAACACTGAAGCTTTCTTT.

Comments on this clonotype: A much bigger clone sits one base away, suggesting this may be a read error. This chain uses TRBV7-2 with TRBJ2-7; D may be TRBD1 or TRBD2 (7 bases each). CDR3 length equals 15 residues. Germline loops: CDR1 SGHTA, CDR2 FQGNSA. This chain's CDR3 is CASSPDQGGVYEQCF. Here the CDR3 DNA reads TGTGCCAGCAGCCCTGACCAGGGGGGGGTCTACGAGCAGTGCTTC.

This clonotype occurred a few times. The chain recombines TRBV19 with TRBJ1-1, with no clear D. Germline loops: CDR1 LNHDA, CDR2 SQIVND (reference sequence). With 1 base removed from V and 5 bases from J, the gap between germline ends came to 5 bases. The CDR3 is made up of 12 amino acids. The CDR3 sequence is CASSIGWTEAFF. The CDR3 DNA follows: TGTGCCAGTAGTATAGGGTGGACTGAAGCTTTCTTT.

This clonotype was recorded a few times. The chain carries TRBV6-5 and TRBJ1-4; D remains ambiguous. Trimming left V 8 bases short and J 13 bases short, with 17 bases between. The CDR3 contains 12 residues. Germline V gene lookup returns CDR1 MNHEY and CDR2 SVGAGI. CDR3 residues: CASGPSLERLFF. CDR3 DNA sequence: TGTGCCAGCGGCCCAAGTCTCGAGAGACTGTTTTTT.

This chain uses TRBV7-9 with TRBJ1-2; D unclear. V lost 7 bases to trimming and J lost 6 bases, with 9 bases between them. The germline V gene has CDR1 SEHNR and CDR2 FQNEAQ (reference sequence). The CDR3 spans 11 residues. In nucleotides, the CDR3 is TGTGCCAGCACAACGGGGAATGGCTACACCTTC. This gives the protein CASTTGNGYTF.

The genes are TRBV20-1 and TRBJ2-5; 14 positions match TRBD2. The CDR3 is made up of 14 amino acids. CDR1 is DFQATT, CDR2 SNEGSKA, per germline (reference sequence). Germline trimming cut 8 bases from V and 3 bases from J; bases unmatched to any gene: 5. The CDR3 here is CSPGLAGGKETQYF. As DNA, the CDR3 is TGCAGTCCAGGACTAGCGGGGGGAAAAGAGACCCAGTACTTC.

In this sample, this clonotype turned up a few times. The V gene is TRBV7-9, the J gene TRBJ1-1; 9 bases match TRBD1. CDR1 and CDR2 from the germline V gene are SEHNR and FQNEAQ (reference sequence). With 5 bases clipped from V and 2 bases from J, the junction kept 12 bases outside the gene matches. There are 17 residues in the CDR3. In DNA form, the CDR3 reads TGTGCCAGCAGCCCAAATAAGAACAGGGGGCCAAACACTGAAGCTTTCTTT. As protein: CASSPNKNRGPNTEAFF.

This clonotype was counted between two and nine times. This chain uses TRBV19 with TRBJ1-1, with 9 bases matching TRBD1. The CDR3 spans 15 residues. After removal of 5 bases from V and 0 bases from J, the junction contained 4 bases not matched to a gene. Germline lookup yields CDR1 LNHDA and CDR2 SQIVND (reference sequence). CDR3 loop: CASSGRQGVNTEAFF. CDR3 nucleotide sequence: TGTGCCAGTAGTGGGCGACAGGGGGTGAACACTGAAGCTTTCTTT.

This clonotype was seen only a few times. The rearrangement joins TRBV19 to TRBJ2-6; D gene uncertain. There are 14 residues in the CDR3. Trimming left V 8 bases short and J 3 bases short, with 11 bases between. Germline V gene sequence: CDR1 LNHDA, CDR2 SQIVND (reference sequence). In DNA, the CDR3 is TGTGCCAGTTTAGAAGTTAGTGGGGCCAACGTCCTGACTTTC. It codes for CASLEVSGANVLTF.

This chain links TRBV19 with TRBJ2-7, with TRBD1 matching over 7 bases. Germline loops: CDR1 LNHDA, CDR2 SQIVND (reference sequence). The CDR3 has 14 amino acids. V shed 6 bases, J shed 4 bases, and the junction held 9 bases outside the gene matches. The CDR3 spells CASRGQDRRYEQYF. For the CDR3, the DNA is TGTGCCAGTAGAGGACAGGATAGGAGGTACGAGCAGTACTTC.

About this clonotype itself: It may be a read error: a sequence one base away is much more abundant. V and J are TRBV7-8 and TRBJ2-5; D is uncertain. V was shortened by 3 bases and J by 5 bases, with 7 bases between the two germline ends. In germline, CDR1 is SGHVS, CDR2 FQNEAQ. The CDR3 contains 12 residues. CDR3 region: CASSFFGETQYF. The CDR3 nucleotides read TGTGCCAGCAGCTTCTTCGGGGAGACCCAGTACTTC.

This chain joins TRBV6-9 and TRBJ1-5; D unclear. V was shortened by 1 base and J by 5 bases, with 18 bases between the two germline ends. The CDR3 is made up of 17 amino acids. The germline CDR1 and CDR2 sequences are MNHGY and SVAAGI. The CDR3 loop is CASSYCEAPPSYQPQHF. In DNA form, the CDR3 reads TGTGCCAGCAGTTATTGTGAAGCACCGCCGAGTTATCAGCCCCAGCATTTT.

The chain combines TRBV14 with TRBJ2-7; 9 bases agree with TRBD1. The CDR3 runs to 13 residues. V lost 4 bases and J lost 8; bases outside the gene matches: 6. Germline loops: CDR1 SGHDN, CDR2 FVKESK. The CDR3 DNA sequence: TGTGCCAGCAGCCTAGGGACAGGGTGGAAGCAGTACTTC. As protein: CASSLGTGWKQYF.

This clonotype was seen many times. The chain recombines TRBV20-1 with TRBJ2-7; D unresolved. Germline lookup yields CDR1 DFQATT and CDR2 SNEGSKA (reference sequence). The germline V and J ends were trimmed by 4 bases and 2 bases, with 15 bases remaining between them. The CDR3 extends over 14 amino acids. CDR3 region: CSATKQVVPYEQYF. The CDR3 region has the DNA TGCAGTGCTACGAAACAAGTGGTACCCTACGAGCAGTACTTC.